This note documents a single T cell receptor (beta chain) sequence. Its antigen target is currently unknown. No qualities accompany the bases; no much larger clone lies one base away. For sequencing of the TCRbeta CDR3 region, genomic DNA was extracted from the sorted cells. The immunoSEQ Assay was used for sequencing of TCRbeta CDR3 regions. This is the immuneACCESS table as TCRdb keeps it, with only in-frame sequences that have V and J called. A part of the clones is gone; compared with another copy, unresolved V genes explain less than half, and the rest is unexplained. The sample profile shows about 30,000 clones; about four fifths of them were found once. The ten most abundant clones make up roughly 21% of the sample. Patients with a history of autoimmune disease or receiving systemic immunosuppression were excluded from the trial. Peripheral blood for TCR sequencing was collected from all dose cohorts at baseline, on cycle 4 day 1, and on cycle 7 day 1. Samples came from an open-label, multicenter, first-in-human phase I dose-escalation trial of ivuxolimab. Adults with locally advanced or metastatic head and neck squamous cell, hepatocellular, melanoma or renal cell carcinoma were enrolled in the trial. Before TCR sequencing, CD4+ and CD8+ T cells were separately sorted from peripheral blood.

Counted from cysteine to phenylalanine, this CDR3 has 16 amino acids. Just CDR3 DNA is preserved here, 48 bases in frame from base 1. CDR1 and CDR2 (MRHNA, SNTAGT) derive from the germline V gene. Germline trimming: 4 bases from V, 0 bases from J; junction bases outside gene matches: 2. This specimen belongs to a study of OX40 agonist ivuxolimab in advanced cancers. General notes on the study: The costimulatory receptor OX40 (CD134) was targeted by ivuxolimab, a fully human IgG2 agonistic monoclonal antibody. In the dose-escalation cohort, roughly 80% of patients were male, and the mean age was approximately 60 years, with a range of about 20 to 79. The purpose of peripheral TCRbeta sequencing was to test whether ivuxolimab changed TCR sequence diversity and led to clonal T-cell expansion. Prior anti-PD-1, anti-PD-L1 or anti-CTLA-4 therapy was permitted, and 35% to 40% of dose-escalation patients had received checkpoint inhibitors. Partial responses were achieved by three dose-escalation patients, of whom one had hepatocellular carcinoma and two had cutaneous melanoma. Of the approximately 50 dose-escalation patients, hepatocellular carcinoma was present in approximately 20, melanoma in approximately 15, renal cell carcinoma in 9 and head and neck cancer in 9. The paper describes the monotherapy dose-escalation part (N ≈ 49 patients) of the phase I trial of ivuxolimab. Intravenous ivuxolimab was administered to patients every 2 weeks at six dose levels: 0.01, 0.1, 0.3, 1.5, 3 and 10 mg/kg. What the study reported, not specific to this receptor: Low levels of normalized T-cell clonal expansion were also seen in some patients who did not respond. In the 0.1-3.0 mg/kg groups, partial responders had among the lowest normalized peripheral clonal expansion, particularly in CD8+ T cells. After ivuxolimab, CD8+ T cells had more expanded clones than CD4+ T cells on average. The antigen specificity of the peripheral T cells that underwent clonal expansion was not determined. Clonal expansion of both CD4+ and CD8+ blood T cells was observed from baseline to week 6 at doses 0.1 to 3.0 mg/kg.

Sequenced material: CD4+ or CD8+ T cells sorted from blood, taken in a trial of the OX40 agonist ivuxolimab. The rearrangement combines TRBV6-4 with TRBJ2-6, with TRBD2 identical over 8 junction bases. This clonotype was sampled from an adult with an advanced solid tumor such as melanoma, head and neck, liver or kidney cancer. Here is the DNA: TGTGCCAGCAGTGGGGGGACTAGCTCTGGGGCCAACGTCCTGACTTTC. It translates to CASSGGTSSGANVLTF.